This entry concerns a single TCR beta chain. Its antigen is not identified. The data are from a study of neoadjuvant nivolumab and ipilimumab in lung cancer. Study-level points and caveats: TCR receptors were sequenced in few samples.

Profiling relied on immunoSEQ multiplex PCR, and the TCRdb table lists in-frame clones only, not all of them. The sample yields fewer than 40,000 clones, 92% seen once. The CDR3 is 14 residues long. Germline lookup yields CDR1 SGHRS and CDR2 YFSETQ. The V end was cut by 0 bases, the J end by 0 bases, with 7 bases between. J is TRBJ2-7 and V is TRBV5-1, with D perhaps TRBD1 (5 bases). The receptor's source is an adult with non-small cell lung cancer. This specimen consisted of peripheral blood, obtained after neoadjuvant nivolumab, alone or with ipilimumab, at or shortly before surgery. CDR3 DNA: TGCGCCAGCAGCTTGGGGGGCAGCTCCTACGAGCAGTACTTC. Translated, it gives CASSLGGSSYEQYF. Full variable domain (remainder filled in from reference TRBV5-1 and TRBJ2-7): KAGVTQTPRYLIKTRGQQVTLSCSPISGHRSVSWYQQTPGQGLQFLFEYFSETQRNKGNFPGRFSGRQFSNSRSEMNVSTLELGDSALYLCASSLGGSSYEQYFGPGTRLTVT.